This TCR beta chain was identified in a study of blood T cell repertoires in COVID-19 (dated by TCRdb to the early 2020s). Notes on the research overall: Samples covering the acute and convalescent phases of COVID-19 were provided by collaborators in the United States, Italy and Spain. The material from the prospective study consisted of cDNA or gDNA derived from T cells, B-cell-depleted T cells, or PBMCs. Subjects who had been exposed to COVID-19, were actively infected with it, or had recovered from it provided the deeply sampled blood TCRbeta repertoires that made up the dataset. A freely available public database, intended as a resource for researchers studying the immune response to SARS-CoV-2, is where the repertoires were released. Samples were obtained from the ongoing ImmuneRACE study (first 160 participants) and from about 1,300 subjects provided by 6 global collaborators. Nearly every sample came with metadata listing a de-identified subject ID, COVID-19 status, age in years and sex. Where available, HLA class I and class II types were obtained from metadata supplied by the sample provider rather than from assay-based typing.

TCRbeta CDR3 regions were amplified from genomic DNA using the immunoSEQ Assay, a bias-controlled multiplex PCR. On the authors' methods: The number of nucleated cells in each sample was estimated from the amplification of reference gene primers within the assay. To quantify the absolute abundance of each unique TCRbeta CDR3 rearrangement, sequence reads were collapsed and filtered. For each sample, productive Simpson clonality was calculated as the square root of Simpson's diversity index across productive rearrangements. As stored in TCRdb, this immuneACCESS dataset retains in-frame rearrangements with V and J assigned. A fraction of the clones does not appear; measured against another copy, unresolved V genes explain less than half of the discrepancy, and the remainder lacks a known reason. V and J calls and clone size come straight from that table; D and trimming were deduced from the DNA. The sample includes some 250,000 clones, with roughly 80% observed a single time. The ten largest clones take up around 3.3% of the sample.

In regard to this clone: Its antigen is not yet known. Nothing much larger sits one base from this clone, and base qualities are not available.

Collaborating institutions collected whole blood in K2EDTA tubes following their own protocols. For TCRbeta analysis, collaborators shipped samples in one of three forms: frozen whole blood, isolated PBMCs, or DNA extracted from either of those sample types. The investigation overall reported the following: Clinical and demographic metadata were provided uncurated, with the amount varying by source and participant.

Sequencing used peripheral blood. The TCR sequence derives from a woman under 30 with acute or convalescent COVID-19.

The DNA sequence is TGCGCCAGCAGTCAATGGACTAGCGGGAGGCCCTTAAGCTCCTACGAGCAGTACTTC. Translated, this gives CASSQWTSGRPLSSYEQYF. In this chain, TRBV23-1 is recombined with TRBJ2-7; the junction holds 14 bases that match TRBD2. TRBV23-1 is given ORF status, its function remaining uncertain. Including the terminal cysteine and phenylalanine, the CDR3 comprises 19 residues. Left in the record is the CDR3 DNA by itself, 57 bases read in frame from the first base. V is pruned by 1 base and J by 0 bases, leaving 8 bases of the junction without a gene match.